This T cell receptor (beta chain) was retrieved from a study of T cells after yellow fever vaccination (dated by TCRdb to the late 2010s). Background for the entire study: Libraries from fractions with low cell numbers were prepared with the SMART-Seq v4 Ultra Low Input RNA kit. To follow T-cell clones before and after primary and booster YFV17D yellow fever vaccination, bulk TCR alpha and beta repertoires were sequenced over time. Two healthy male donors, one aged 18 to 30 and one aged 30 to 40 years, were included in the cohort. Blood was drawn at multiple timepoints before and after primary and secondary immunization, with bulk PBMC replicates and cell subsets isolated. The full study reports these points: Because only a couple of donors were included in the study, the extent to which the findings can be generalized is limited. After the booster, most clones that had expanded after primary vaccination were detected again (around 96% of CD4 and more than 80% of CD8), suggesting broad maintenance of memory. Computational filtering was required because FACS-sorted repertoires could contain abundant contaminating clonotypes from the bulk population. A small fraction of clonotypes showed up in both the CD4 and CD8 compartments, probably as a result of convergent recombination. The secondary T-cell response was weaker than the primary response but faster, peaking on day 5 instead of day 15.

Sequencing was performed on an Illumina NovaSeq 6000. TCR cDNA was synthesized by 5'RACE template switching, through which a universal primer site and unique molecular identifiers were introduced. Priming for cDNA synthesis came from both the TCR alpha and TCR beta constant segments. Library amplification used two PCR steps, and the second PCR step added sample barcodes and sequencing adapters. Sequencing of libraries was performed on Illumina HiSeq 2500 (2x100 bp) or NovaSeq (2x150 bp). Under the source paper's analysis protocol: MIGEC was used to demultiplex reads and collapse the reads into UMI consensus sequences, and MiXCR was used for V(D)J alignment. Vaccine-responding clonotypes were identified with edgeR using replicate PBMC samples, with FDR below 0.01 and a log2 fold change above 5 up to day 15 being required. Each bulk clonotype received a CD4 or CD8 identity based on whether the sequenced CD4 or CD8 repertoire contained that clonotype at higher abundance. TCRdb reprocessing: public reads trimmed at Q25 with fastp, clones called with MiXCR, in-frame beta chains kept. Merged by CDR3 protein, the rows form single entries marked with the most common genes and DNA. V and J calls and clone size were set by TCRdb, not the authors. The sample profile shows 300,000 to 400,000 distinct CDR3 sequences; about an eighth of them were found once. Of the sample, about 3% is held by the ten largest clones.

This clonotype was counted between two and nine times. The antigen it binds to is not known. Base quality data are lacking; no much larger clone is found one base away. The CDR3 runs 13 residues from the cysteine to the phenylalanine. Of the read, only the CDR3 DNA is kept; its 39 bases are in frame from base 1. Based on the germline V gene (reference sequence), the CDR1 and CDR2 sequences are SEHNR and FQNEAQ. V lost 6 bases and J lost 2 bases; the stretch between them is 9 bases long. This specimen's treatment or condition label, interpreted: live attenuated yellow fever vaccine strain. A standard Ficoll-Paque protocol was used to isolate PBMCs from peripheral blood. CD4 and CD8 T-cell fractions were isolated with Dynabeads CD4 and CD8 positive selection kits. TriZol was used to extract RNA from bulk PBMCs, CD4 and CD8 fractions, and dextramer-positive and dextramer-negative fractions.

The V and J genes are TRBV7-9 and TRBJ2-3; D gene: possibly TRBD2, on 6 matching bases. The sequence was collected from a man between 18 and 35 years old who received the YFV17D yellow fever vaccine. The specimen comprised CD4+ T cells sorted from PBMCs, sampled 15 days after the yellow fever booster vaccination. The DNA sequence is TGTGCCAGCAGGCGGGAATCCACAGATACGCAGTATTTT. This yields the protein CASRRESTDTQYF.